This is a list of T cell receptor beta chains from one sample in a study of blood T cell repertoires in COVID-19. Sequencing used immunoSEQ multiplex PCR; TCRdb keeps in-frame clones, though not all of them. The profile covers around 260,000 clones, with roughly 80% appearing a single time and 4.6% taken by the ten largest. The sequencing input was peripheral blood. The receptors come from a man between 60 and 75 years old who had recovered from COVID-19. The CDR3 runs from the conserved cysteine through the conserved F or W. D genes are given only for firm matches. Some rows have no size entry. The others give once, few or many, or a class for an expanded clone.

clone size	D gene	V gene	J gene	CDR3 DNA	CDR3 protein
few	TRBD2	TRBV7-6	TRBJ2-3	TGTGCCAGCAGCTTGATAATGCTAGCGGAGGGCCCCCCGCCCGGCGCAGATACGCAGTATTTT	CASSLIMLAEGPPPGADTQYF
-	TRBD1	TRBV2	TRBJ2-5	TGTGCCAGCAGTGGACAGGGGCAAGAGACCCAGTACTTC	CASSGQGQETQYF
-	-	TRBV19	TRBJ2-2	TGTGCCAGTAGTATGAGGCCAGATTACGGGGAGCTGTTTTTT	CASSMRPDYGELFF
-	TRBD2	TRBV7-9	TRBJ2-1	TGTGCCAGCAGCTTAGCAACTAGCGGGACTATCTACAATGAGCAGTTCTTC	CASSLATSGTIYNEQFF
once	TRBD1	TRBV6-6	TRBJ1-4	TGTGCCAGCAGTTACGGGACAGGGGCTAATGAAAAACTGTTTTTT	CASSYGTGANEKLFF
few	-	TRBV7-9	TRBJ1-5	TGTGCCAGCAGCTTATCCCTTAATCAGCCCCAGCATTTT	CASSLSLNQPQHF
-	-	TRBV7-9	TRBJ1-2	TGTGCCAGCAGCCTTGGGGCTGGCTATGGCTACACCTTC	CASSLGAGYGYTF
-	TRBD1	TRBV11-2	TRBJ2-7	TGTGCCAGCAGCCGACGGGGACAGGCGCGGTCCTACGAGCAGTACTTC	CASSRRGQARSYEQYF
many	TRBD1	TRBV6-5	TRBJ2-7	TGTGCCAGCAGTAGGGGACAGGTCTCCTACGAGCAGTACTTC	CASSRGQVSYEQYF
-	TRBD2	TRBV29-1	TRBJ2-2	TGCAGCGTTGAAGGACCCCCACTAGCGGGAGTAGCCGGGGAGCTGTTTTTT	CSVEGPPLAGVAGELFF
-	-	TRBV12-5	TRBJ2-7	TGTGCTAGTGGCCTGGGGGGGGCCGGGGAGCAGTACTTC	CASGLGGAGEQYF
-	TRBD1	TRBV19	TRBJ2-7	TGTGCCAGTAGTCCTCGGGACAGGGGAGCCCATAGCTCCTACGAGCAGTACTTC	CASSPRDRGAHSSYEQYF
-	TRBD1	TRBV30	TRBJ2-7	TGTGCCTGGAGCCCCCGGCGGGACAGGGGCTGGGAGCAGTACTTC	CAWSPRRDRGWEQYF
-	-	TRBV9	TRBJ2-2	TGTGCCAGCAGCGTAGCCCTGAACACCGGGGAGCTGTTTTTT	CASSVALNTGELFF
-	-	TRBV5-4	TRBJ1-1	TGTGCCAGTACAAGAAGTTCGGGTGCAAACACTGAAGCTTTCTTT	CASTRSSGANTEAFF
-	TRBD2	TRBV6-5	TRBJ2-7	TGTGCCAGCAGTTACGGGAGGGCATACGAGCAGTACTTC	CASSYGRAYEQYF
-	-	TRBV10-3	TRBJ2-3	TGTGCCATCAGCGGGAAAGCGGGCCCTAGCACAGATACGCAGTATTTT	CAISGKAGPSTDTQYF
few	-	TRBV6-4	TRBJ2-7	TGTGCCAGCTCAACGGGAGACTACGAGCAGTACTTC	CASSTGDYEQYF
-	TRBD1	TRBV5-1	TRBJ2-7	TGCGCCAGCAGCTCGGGACAGGGGTACCACGAGCAGTACTTC	CASSSGQGYHEQYF
-	TRBD1	TRBV7-2	TRBJ1-1	TGTGCCAGCAGCCCTCAATCGGGACAGTTGAACACTGAAGCTTTCTTT	CASSPQSGQLNTEAFF
-	TRBD2	TRBV7-2	TRBJ2-7	TGTGCCAGCAGCTTAGTCGGGACTAGCGGCGAGCAGTACTTC	CASSLVGTSGEQYF
-	-	TRBV6-5	TRBJ1-1	TGTGCCAGCAGCCCCAGGGGGAACACTGAAGCTTTCTTT	CASSPRGNTEAFF
-	-	TRBV29-1	TRBJ1-1	TGCAGCGTTGAAAGAGGGCTGAACACTGAAGCTTTCTTT	CSVERGLNTEAFF
-	TRBD2	TRBV3-1/TRBV3-2	TRBJ2-1	TGTGCCAGCAGCCGGCGTAGCGGGAGAGGTTCCAATGAGCAGTTCTTC	CASSRRSGRGSNEQFF
-	-	TRBV30	TRBJ1-4	TGTGCCTGGAGCGGTCGGGGGGGACGTGGTGAAAAACTGTTTTTT	CAWSGRGGRGEKLFF
-	-	TRBV27	TRBJ2-7	TGTGCCAGCAGTTTATCGAAAAGGGGCGACGAGCAGTACTTC	CASSLSKRGDEQYF
-	TRBD2	TRBV9	TRBJ2-5	TGTGCCAGCAGCGTAGGCGGGGGGGCCAGCGGGGAGACCCAGTACTTC	CASSVGGGASGETQYF
-	TRBD2	TRBV27	TRBJ2-1	TGTGCCAGCAGTTTATCGTGGACTAGCGGGGGGAGGGGGCGGGAGCAGTTCTTC	CASSLSWTSGGRGREQFF
-	TRBD1	TRBV27	TRBJ1-6	TGTGCCAGCAGTTCGACGACAGGGGGAGATAATTCACCCCTCCACTTT	CASSSTTGGDNSPLHF
once	-	TRBV4-1	TRBJ2-7	TGCGCCAGCACCCCGACAGAAAACTCCTACGAGCAGTACTTC	CASTPTENSYEQYF
-	-	TRBV18	TRBJ2-1	TGTGCCAGCTCACCCTCTTACGGGGGAGGAAACAATGAGCAGTTCTTC	CASSPSYGGGNNEQFF
-	TRBD2	TRBV18	TRBJ2-3	TGTGCCAGCTCACCATCCCTAGCGGGAGGGCCAGTTACGCAGTATTTT	CASSPSLAGGPVTQYF
once	TRBD2	TRBV2	TRBJ2-7	TGTGCCAGCAGCCCCCTTGGGCGGGGGGCCTCCTACGAGCAGTACTTC	CASSPLGRGASYEQYF
-	-	TRBV9	TRBJ1-4	TGTGCCAGCAGCCCCCGGACAGCGTTTGGCGAAAAACTGTTTTTT	CASSPRTAFGEKLFF
-	-	TRBV5-6	TRBJ1-1	TGTGCCAGCAGCTTGTTCTTTACAGGGAACACTGAAGCTTTCTTT	CASSLFFTGNTEAFF
once	-	TRBV4-2	TRBJ2-4	TGTGCCAGCAGCCCAGGTGCTGGCGGACTAGCCAAAAACATTCAGTACTTC	CASSPGAGGLAKNIQYF
-	-	TRBV5-6	TRBJ2-7	TGTGCCAGCAGCATACCGGGAGCCGGACGGCCCTACGAGCAGTACTTC	CASSIPGAGRPYEQYF
-	TRBD2	TRBV5-4	TRBJ2-3	TGTGCCAGCAGCTTGTATACCGGCGGGGGGTCCACAGATACGCAGTATTTT	CASSLYTGGGSTDTQYF
-	TRBD2	TRBV5-4	TRBJ2-7	TGTGCCAGCAGCTCTCCCCTAGCGGGAGATTACGAGCAGTACTTC	CASSSPLAGDYEQYF
few	-	TRBV19	TRBJ1-1	TGTGCCAGTAGTACAAAATACCAAGTCAGTATGAACACTGAAGCTTTCTTT	CASSTKYQVSMNTEAFF
-	-	TRBV10-1	TRBJ2-5	TGCGCCAGTTACAGGGGACTCCAAGAGACCCAGTACTTC	CASYRGLQETQYF
-	TRBD2	TRBV6-2/TRBV6-3	TRBJ2-7	TGTGCCAGCAGTCGGCGGGAGTTATACGAGCAGTACTTC	CASSRRELYEQYF
-	TRBD1	TRBV15	TRBJ1-1	TGTGCCACCAGCAAGGACAGGGCGACCAACACTGAAGCTTTCTTT	CATSKDRATNTEAFF
once	TRBD1	TRBV29-1	TRBJ2-7	TGCAGCGTTGAAGAGACGGGACGACAGGGGGCCCTCGAGCAGTACTTC	CSVEETGRQGALEQYF
-	TRBD2	TRBV19	TRBJ2-7	TGTGCCAGTAGCGACCCCGGGACTAGCGGTTTTCACGAGCAGTACTTC	CASSDPGTSGFHEQYF
-	TRBD1	TRBV7-2	TRBJ1-6	TGTGCCAGCAGCTTAAACAGGGGCTCCTATAATTCACCCCTCCACTTT	CASSLNRGSYNSPLHF
-	-	TRBV6-5	TRBJ1-1	TGTGCCAGCAGCCAGAGCTGGGGGCAGGGATCAGCTTTCTTT	CASSQSWGQGSAFF
-	-	TRBV12-5	TRBJ1-3	TGTGCTAGTGGTTCCCCGGGACACTACTCTGGAAACACCATATATTTT	CASGSPGHYSGNTIYF
-	-	TRBV14	TRBJ2-3	TGTGCCAGCAGCCAAGAACTAGCTGGGCCAGATACGCAGTATTTT	CASSQELAGPDTQYF
-	-	TRBV6-6	TRBJ2-6	TGTGCCAGCAGTTACGAGCCGTCTGGGGCCAACGTCCTGACTTTC	CASSYEPSGANVLTF
-	-	TRBV24-1	TRBJ1-2	TGTGCCACCAGTCCAGGGACTAACTATGGCTACACCTTC	CATSPGTNYGYTF
-	TRBD2	TRBV29-1	TRBJ2-7	TGCAGCGTTGAAGTCGGGGGACTAGCGGACTACGAGCAGTACTTC	CSVEVGGLADYEQYF
few	-	TRBV30	TRBJ2-5	TGTGCCTGCACGGGGACAACACAAGAGACCCAGTACTTC	CACTGTTQETQYF